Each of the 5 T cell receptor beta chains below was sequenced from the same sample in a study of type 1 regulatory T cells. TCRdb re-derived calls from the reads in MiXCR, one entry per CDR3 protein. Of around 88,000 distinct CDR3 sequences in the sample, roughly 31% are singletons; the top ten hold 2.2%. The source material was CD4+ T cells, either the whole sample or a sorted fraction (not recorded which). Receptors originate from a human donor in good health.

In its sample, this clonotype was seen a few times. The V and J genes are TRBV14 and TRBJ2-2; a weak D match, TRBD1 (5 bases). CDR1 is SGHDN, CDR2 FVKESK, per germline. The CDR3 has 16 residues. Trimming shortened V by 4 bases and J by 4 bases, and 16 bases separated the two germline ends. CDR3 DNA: TGTGCCAGCAGCCCTAGAAACAGGTTGGGCACCGGGGAGCTGTTTTTT. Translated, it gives CASSPRNRLGTGELFF.

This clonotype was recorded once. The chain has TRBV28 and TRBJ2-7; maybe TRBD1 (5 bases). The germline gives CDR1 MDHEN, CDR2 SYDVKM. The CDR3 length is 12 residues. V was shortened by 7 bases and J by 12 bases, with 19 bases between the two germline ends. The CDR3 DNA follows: TGTGCCAGCAACCTGGGGCTAGGGGTCCCGTACTTC. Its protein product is CASNLGLGVPYF.

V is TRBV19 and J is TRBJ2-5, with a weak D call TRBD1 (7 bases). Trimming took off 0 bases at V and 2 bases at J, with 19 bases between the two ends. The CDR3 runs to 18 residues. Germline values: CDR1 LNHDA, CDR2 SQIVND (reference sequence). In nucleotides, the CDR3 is TGTGCCAGTAGTATAGATGGACCCTCGCCAGGGGGGCAAGAGACCCAGTACTTC. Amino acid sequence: CASSIDGPSPGGQETQYF.

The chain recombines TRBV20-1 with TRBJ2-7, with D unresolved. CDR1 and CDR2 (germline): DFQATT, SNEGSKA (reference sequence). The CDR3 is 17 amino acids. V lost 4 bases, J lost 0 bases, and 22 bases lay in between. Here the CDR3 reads CSAKIPPKQFFSYEQYF. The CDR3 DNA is TGCAGTGCTAAAATCCCCCCAAAACAGTTCTTCTCCTACGAGCAGTACTTC.

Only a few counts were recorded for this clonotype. The DNA of the CDR3 is TGTGCCAGCAGCTTATCGCGAGGGACCTACAATGAGCAGTTCTTC. This translates into CASSLSRGTYNEQFF. The chain recombines TRBV7-2 with TRBJ2-1; perhaps TRBD2 as D (5 bases). The germline V gene has CDR1 SGHTA and CDR2 FQGNSA. The V gene lost 2 bases and the J gene lost 2 bases, with 10 bases spanning the gap. The CDR3 has 15 residues.